These T cell receptor beta chains were read from a single sample in a study of resident and recirculating memory T cells in vitiligo. Measured with immunoSEQ multiplex PCR; TCRdb has only the in-frame clones, and not every one. In the table there are 55,000 to 75,000 clones, roughly nine tenths of which are singletons. Sample: blood. The source is a male donor with vitiligo. CDR3s leave out the opening cysteine and the closing phenylalanine or tryptophan.

j_call v_call cdr3_aa
TRBJ1-1 TRBV7-9 ASQSKGRDTEAF
TRBJ2-7 TRBV21-1 ASSIHRGSLGEQY
TRBJ2-5 TRBV4-1 ASSQVRGGPGETQY
TRBJ1-3 TRBV28 ASLQGPLSGNTIY
TRBJ2-2 TRBV11-2 ASSLGTGLDGELF
TRBJ1-1 TRBV19 ASSIWRDRDTEAF
TRBJ2-5 TRBV9 ASSVEGGQETQY
TRBJ2-3 TRBV7-3 ASSLKGQGGTDTQY
TRBJ1-2 TRBV27 ASSLNSGSYNYGYT
TRBJ2-1 TRBV4-3 ASSQVGGNNEQF
TRBJ2-7 TRBV19 ASSPSGGPHYEQY
TRBJ2-4 TRBV6-6 ASSRLAKNIQY
TRBJ1-4 TRBV13 ASSLGGYGRINEKLF
TRBJ2-6 TRBV19 ASSTPQSSRPSGANVLT
TRBJ2-7 TRBV6-1 ASSEETGGTGEQY
TRBJ2-1 TRBV18 ASSPYSTGGFVNEQF
TRBJ1-2 TRBV7-9 ASSQPRTGPYGYT
TRBJ2-7 TRBV28 ASSPIDRDSYEQY
TRBJ1-6 TRBV28 ASSLASRQRPSSPLH
TRBJ1-2 TRBV5-8 ASSFGQYNYGYT
TRBJ2-3 TRBV6-4 ASSLRGVSSDTQY
TRBJ1-2 TRBV28 ASSLEGTGPPKGYGYT